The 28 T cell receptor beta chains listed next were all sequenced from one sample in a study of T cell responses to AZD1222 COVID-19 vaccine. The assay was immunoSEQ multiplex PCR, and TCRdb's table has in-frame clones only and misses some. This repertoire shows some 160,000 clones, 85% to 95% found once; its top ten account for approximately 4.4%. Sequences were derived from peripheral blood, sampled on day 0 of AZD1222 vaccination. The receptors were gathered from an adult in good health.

The CDR3 loop is CASSPGGGTGNNEQFF. Written as DNA, the CDR3 is TGTGCCAGCAGCCCCGGGGGGGGGACAGGAAACAATGAGCAGTTCTTC. The chain recombines TRBV11-3 with TRBJ2-1; D may correspond to TRBD1 or TRBD2 (8 bases each). V lost 5 bases, J lost 5 bases, and 19 bases lay in between. Germline CDR1 reads SGHNT; CDR2 reads YENEEA. The CDR3 runs to 16 residues.

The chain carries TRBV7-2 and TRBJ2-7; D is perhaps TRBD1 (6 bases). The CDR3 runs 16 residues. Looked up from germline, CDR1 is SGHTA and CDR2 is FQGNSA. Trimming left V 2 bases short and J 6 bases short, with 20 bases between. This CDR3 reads CASSLTLGAAYLEQYF. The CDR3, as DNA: TGTGCCAGCAGCTTAACCCTGGGGGCGGCCTACCTCGAGCAGTACTTC.

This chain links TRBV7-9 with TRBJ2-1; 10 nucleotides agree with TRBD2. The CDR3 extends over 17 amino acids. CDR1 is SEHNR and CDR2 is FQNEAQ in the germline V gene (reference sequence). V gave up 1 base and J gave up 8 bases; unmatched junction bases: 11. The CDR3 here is CASSLVVPSGSGDEQFF. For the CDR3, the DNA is TGTGCCAGCAGCTTAGTTGTTCCTAGCGGGAGTGGCGATGAGCAGTTCTTC.

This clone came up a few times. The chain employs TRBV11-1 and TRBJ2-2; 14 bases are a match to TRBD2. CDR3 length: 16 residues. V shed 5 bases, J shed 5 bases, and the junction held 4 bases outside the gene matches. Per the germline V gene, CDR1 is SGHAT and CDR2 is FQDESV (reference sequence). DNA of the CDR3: TGTGCCAGCAGCCCGACTAGCGGGAGGGATACCGGGGAGCTGTTTTTT. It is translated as CASSPTSGRDTGELFF. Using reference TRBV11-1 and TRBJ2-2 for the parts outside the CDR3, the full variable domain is EAEVAQSPRYKITEKSQAVAFWCDPISGHATLYWYRQILGQGPELLVQFQDESVVDDSQLPKDRFSAERLKGVDSTLKIQPAELGDSAMYLCASSPTSGRDTGELFFGEGSRLTVL.

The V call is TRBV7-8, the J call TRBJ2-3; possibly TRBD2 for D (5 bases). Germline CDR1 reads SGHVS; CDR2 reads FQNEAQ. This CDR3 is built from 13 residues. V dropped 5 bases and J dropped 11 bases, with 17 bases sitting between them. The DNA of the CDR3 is TGTGCCAGCAGCCCTTCAGGTTTACGGGGGCAGTATTTT. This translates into CASSPSGLRGQYF.

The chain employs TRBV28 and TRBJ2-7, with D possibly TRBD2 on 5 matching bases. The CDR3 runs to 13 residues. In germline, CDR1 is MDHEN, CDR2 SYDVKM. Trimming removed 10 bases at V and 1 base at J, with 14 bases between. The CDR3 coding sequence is TGTGCCATACGAGCGGTACAATCCTACGAGCAGTACTTC. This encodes CAIRAVQSYEQYF.

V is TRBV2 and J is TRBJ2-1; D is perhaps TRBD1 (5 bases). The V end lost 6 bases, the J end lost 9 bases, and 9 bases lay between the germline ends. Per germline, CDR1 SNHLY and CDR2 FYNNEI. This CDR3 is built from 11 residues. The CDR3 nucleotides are TGTGCCAGCAGCGCTCAGGGTGAGCAGTTCTTC. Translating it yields CASSAQGEQFF.

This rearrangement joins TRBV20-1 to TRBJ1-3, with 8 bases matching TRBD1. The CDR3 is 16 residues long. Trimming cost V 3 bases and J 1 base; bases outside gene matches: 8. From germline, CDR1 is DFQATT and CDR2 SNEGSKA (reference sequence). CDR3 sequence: CSASQGAVKSGNTIYF. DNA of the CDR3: TGCAGTGCTAGTCAGGGGGCGGTTAAATCTGGAAACACCATATATTTT.

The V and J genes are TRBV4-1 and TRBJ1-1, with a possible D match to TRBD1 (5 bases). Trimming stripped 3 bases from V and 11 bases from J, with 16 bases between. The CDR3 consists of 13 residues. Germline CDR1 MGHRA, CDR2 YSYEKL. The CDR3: CASSHEGNRLAFF. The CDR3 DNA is TGCGCCAGCAGCCATGAAGGTAACAGGTTGGCTTTCTTT.

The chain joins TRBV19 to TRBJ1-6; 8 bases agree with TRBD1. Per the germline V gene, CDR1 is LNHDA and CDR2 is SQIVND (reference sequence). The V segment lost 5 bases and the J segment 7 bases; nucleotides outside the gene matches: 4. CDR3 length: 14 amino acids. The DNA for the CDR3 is TGTGCCAGTAGTTCTCGACAGGGGAATTCACCCCTCCACTTT. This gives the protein CASSSRQGNSPLHF.

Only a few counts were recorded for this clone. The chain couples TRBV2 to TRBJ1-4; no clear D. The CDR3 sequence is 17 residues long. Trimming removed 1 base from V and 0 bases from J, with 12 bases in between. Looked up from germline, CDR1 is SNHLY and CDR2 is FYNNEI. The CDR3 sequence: CASSEGWAFPTNEKLFF. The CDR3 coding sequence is TGTGCCAGCAGTGAAGGGTGGGCATTTCCAACTAATGAAAAACTGTTTTTT.

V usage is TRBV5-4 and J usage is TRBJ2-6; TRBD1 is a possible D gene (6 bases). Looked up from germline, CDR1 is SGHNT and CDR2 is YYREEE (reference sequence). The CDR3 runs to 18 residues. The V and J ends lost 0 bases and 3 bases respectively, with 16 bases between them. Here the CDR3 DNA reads TGTGCCAGCAGCTTGGCAGGGGCGCTAGGGGGTGGGGCCAACGTCCTGACTTTC. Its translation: CASSLAGALGGGANVLTF.

CDR3 in DNA: TGTGCCAGCAGCTCAGGGGAGCAGTTCTTC. Protein: CASSSGEQFF. This sequence joins TRBV11-3 and TRBJ2-1; perhaps TRBD1 as D (5 bases). Germline V gene data show CDR1 as SGHNT and CDR2 as YENEEA. V shed 4 bases and J shed 10 bases, with 5 bases lying between them. CDR3 length equals 10 residues.

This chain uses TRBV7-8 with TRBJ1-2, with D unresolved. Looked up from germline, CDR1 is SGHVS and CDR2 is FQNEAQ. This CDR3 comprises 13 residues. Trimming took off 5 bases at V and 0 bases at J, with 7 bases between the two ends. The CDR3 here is CASSRTANYGYTF. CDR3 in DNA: TGTGCCAGCAGCCGGACGGCTAACTATGGCTACACCTTC.

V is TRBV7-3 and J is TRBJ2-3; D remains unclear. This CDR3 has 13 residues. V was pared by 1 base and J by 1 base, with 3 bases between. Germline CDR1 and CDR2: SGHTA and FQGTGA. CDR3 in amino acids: CASSLSRTDTQYF. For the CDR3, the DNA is TGTGCCAGCAGCTTAAGTCGCACAGATACGCAGTATTTT.

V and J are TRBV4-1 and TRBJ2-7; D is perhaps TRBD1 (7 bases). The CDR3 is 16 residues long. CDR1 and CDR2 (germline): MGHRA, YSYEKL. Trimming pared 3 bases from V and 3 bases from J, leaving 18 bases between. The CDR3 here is CASSHARQGGSYEQYF. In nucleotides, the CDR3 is TGCGCCAGCAGCCACGCCCGGCAGGGGGGTAGCTACGAGCAGTACTTC.

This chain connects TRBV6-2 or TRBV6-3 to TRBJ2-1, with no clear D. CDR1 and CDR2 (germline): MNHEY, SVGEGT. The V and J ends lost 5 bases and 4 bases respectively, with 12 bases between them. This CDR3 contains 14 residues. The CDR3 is CASSQGRTYNEQFF. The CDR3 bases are TGTGCCAGCAGTCAAGGGCGAACTTACAATGAGCAGTTCTTC.

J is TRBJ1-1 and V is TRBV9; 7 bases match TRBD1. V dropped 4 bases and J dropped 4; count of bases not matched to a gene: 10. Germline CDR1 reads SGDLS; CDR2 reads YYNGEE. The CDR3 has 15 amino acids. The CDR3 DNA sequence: TGTGCCAGCAGCCAAACAGGGGAGTTTGGCACTGAAGCTTTCTTT. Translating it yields CASSQTGEFGTEAFF.

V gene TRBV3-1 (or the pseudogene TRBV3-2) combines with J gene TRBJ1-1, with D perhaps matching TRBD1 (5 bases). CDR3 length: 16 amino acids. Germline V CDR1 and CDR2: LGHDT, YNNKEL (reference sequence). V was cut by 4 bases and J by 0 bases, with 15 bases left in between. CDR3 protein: CASSPGAGIMNTEAFF. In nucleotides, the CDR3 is TGTGCCAGCAGCCCTGGGGCAGGGATCATGAACACTGAAGCTTTCTTT.

CDR3 DNA sequence: TGCGCCAGCAGCCACTTTTCGTGGCGGGAGGGTACCGGGGAGCTGTTTTTT. Translation: CASSHFSWREGTGELFF. The genes are TRBV4-3 and TRBJ2-2, with 9 positions matching TRBD2. V shed 3 bases and J 5 bases; nucleotides not matched to a gene: 10. Germline loops: CDR1 LGHNA, CDR2 YSLEER. This CDR3 is 17 amino acids long.

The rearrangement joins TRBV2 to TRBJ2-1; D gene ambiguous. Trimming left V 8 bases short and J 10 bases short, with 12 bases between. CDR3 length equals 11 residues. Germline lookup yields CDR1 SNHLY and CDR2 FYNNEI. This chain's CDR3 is CASYSGREQFF. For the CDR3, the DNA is TGTGCCAGCTATAGTGGAAGAGAGCAGTTCTTC.

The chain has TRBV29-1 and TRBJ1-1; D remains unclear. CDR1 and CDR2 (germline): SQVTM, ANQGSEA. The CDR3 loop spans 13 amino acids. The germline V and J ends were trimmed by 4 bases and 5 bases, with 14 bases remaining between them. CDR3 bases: TGCAGCGTTGCATCCCCGAAGGGTACTGAAGCTTTCTTT. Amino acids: CSVASPKGTEAFF.

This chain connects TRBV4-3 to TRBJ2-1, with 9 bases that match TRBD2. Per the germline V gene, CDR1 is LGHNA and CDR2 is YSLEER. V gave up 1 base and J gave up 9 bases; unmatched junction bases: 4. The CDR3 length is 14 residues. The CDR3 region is CASSQAAGGSEQFF. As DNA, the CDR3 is TGCGCCAGCAGCCAAGCCGCGGGGGGGTCTGAGCAGTTCTTC.

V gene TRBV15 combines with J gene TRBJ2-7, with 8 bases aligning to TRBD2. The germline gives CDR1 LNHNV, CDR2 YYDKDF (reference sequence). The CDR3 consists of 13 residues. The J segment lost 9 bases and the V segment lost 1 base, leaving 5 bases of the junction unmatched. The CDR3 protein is CATSRVGSGMQYF. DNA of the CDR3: TGTGCCACCAGCAGAGTGGGTAGCGGGATGCAGTACTTC.

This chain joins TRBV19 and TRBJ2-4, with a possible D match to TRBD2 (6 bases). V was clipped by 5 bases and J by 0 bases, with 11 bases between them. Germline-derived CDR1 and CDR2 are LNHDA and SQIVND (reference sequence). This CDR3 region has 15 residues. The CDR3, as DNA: TGTGCCAGTAGTTCAAGACTAGGAGCCAAAAACATTCAGTACTTC. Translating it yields CASSSRLGAKNIQYF.

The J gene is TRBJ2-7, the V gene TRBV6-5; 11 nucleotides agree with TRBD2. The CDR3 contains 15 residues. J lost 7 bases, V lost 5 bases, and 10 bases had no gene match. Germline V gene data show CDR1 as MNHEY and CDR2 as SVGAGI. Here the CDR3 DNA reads TGTGCCAGCAGTCCCGAAACTAGCGGGAGAGGTGAGCAGTACTTC. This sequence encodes CASSPETSGRGEQYF.

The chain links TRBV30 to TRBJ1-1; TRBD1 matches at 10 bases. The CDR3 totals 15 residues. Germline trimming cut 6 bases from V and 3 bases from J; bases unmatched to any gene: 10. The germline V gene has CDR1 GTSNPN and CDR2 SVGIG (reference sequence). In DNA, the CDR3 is TGTGCCTGCAGGGACAGGGGTATTAGGCACACTGAAGCTTTCTTT. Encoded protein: CACRDRGIRHTEAFF.

CDR3 nucleotides: TGCAGCGCGTCTAGGAGTCGGGGGGCCACCTACAATGAGCAGTTCTTC. It specifies CSASRSRGATYNEQFF. This chain connects TRBV29-1 to TRBJ2-1; D is perhaps TRBD2 (7 bases). V lost 7 bases to trimming and J lost 2 bases, with 21 bases between them. The germline CDR1 and CDR2 sequences are SQVTM and ANQGSEA. The CDR3 loop spans 16 amino acids.